A selection of T cell receptor beta chains follows, all from one sample in a study of blood T cell repertoires in COVID-19. The protocol was immunoSEQ multiplex PCR, while the TCRdb copy is restricted to in-frame clones and leaves out a portion. This sample has about 110,000 clones; roughly 85% occur once, and the top ten carry about a sixth. The sequencing input was peripheral blood. The receptors stem from a woman at least 80 years old with active or convalescent COVID-19. CDR3s include the opening cysteine and the closing phenylalanine or tryptophan. A D gene is named only where the DNA matches it firmly. Clone sizes are given selectively: once, few, many, or a class where the clone is expanded.

CDR3aa: CASSHGRTSYTGELFF
CDR3nt: TGTGCCAGCAGCCACGGTAGGACTAGCTACACCGGGGAGCTGTTTTTT
j_gene: TRBJ2-2
d_gene: TRBD2
v_gene: TRBV3-1/TRBV3-2
abundance: NA

CDR3aa: CASSPIGQRGGELFF
CDR3nt: TGTGCCAGCAGCCCAATCGGACAGAGGGGCGGGGAGCTGTTTTTT
j_gene: TRBJ2-2
d_gene: NA
v_gene: TRBV11-2
abundance: NA

CDR3aa: CASSLRQNTEAFF
CDR3nt: TGTGCCAGCAGCTTGAGACAGAACACTGAAGCTTTCTTT
j_gene: TRBJ1-1
d_gene: NA
v_gene: TRBV7-2
abundance: NA

CDR3aa: CASTADTGMIGTGELFF
CDR3nt: TGTGCCAGTACCGCGGACACAGGGATGATAGGTACCGGGGAGCTGTTTTTT
j_gene: TRBJ2-2
d_gene: NA
v_gene: TRBV19
abundance: NA

CDR3aa: CASSLAGFSYNEQFF
CDR3nt: TGTGCCAGCTCACTAGCGGGGTTCTCCTACAATGAGCAGTTCTTC
j_gene: TRBJ2-1
d_gene: TRBD2
v_gene: TRBV18
abundance: NA

CDR3aa: CASSIVGAGYNEQFF
CDR3nt: TGTGCCAGTAGTATAGTGGGGGCCGGATACAATGAGCAGTTCTTC
j_gene: TRBJ2-1
d_gene: NA
v_gene: TRBV19
abundance: NA

CDR3aa: CASSPMTGGYAEAFF
CDR3nt: TGCGCCAGCAGCCCCATGACAGGGGGGTATGCTGAAGCTTTCTTT
j_gene: TRBJ1-1
d_gene: TRBD1
v_gene: TRBV4-1
abundance: few

CDR3aa: CATSPGDRYYGYTF
CDR3nt: TGTGCCACCAGCCCAGGGGACAGGTACTATGGCTACACCTTC
j_gene: TRBJ1-2
d_gene: TRBD1
v_gene: TRBV15
abundance: NA

CDR3aa: CAISPNSGRLYNEQFF
CDR3nt: TGTGCCATCAGTCCTAATAGCGGGAGGCTCTACAATGAGCAGTTCTTC
j_gene: TRBJ2-1
d_gene: TRBD2
v_gene: TRBV10-3
abundance: NA

CDR3aa: CASSLRAGSTDTQYF
CDR3nt: TGTGCCAGCAGCTTAAGGGCAGGGAGCACAGATACGCAGTATTTT
j_gene: TRBJ2-3
d_gene: NA
v_gene: TRBV7-8
abundance: NA

CDR3aa: CASSPRVLTGTNTEAFF
CDR3nt: TGTGCCAGCTCACCTCGTGTGTTGACAGGAACGAACACTGAAGCTTTCTTT
j_gene: TRBJ1-1
d_gene: NA
v_gene: TRBV18
abundance: NA

CDR3aa: CASSFTGVANTEAFF
CDR3nt: TGTGCCAGCAGCTTCACAGGGGTAGCGAACACTGAAGCTTTCTTT
j_gene: TRBJ1-1
d_gene: TRBD1
v_gene: TRBV5-4
abundance: NA

CDR3aa: CAISKGLAGRGAETQYF
CDR3nt: TGTGCCATCTCGAAGGGACTAGCGGGTCGGGGGGCAGAGACCCAGTACTTC
j_gene: TRBJ2-5
d_gene: TRBD2
v_gene: TRBV2
abundance: NA

CDR3aa: CASSYRGETQYF
CDR3nt: TGTGCCAGCAGTTACAGGGGAGAGACCCAGTACTTC
j_gene: TRBJ2-5
d_gene: TRBD1
v_gene: TRBV7-2
abundance: NA

CDR3aa: CASSARGSGVSYNEQFF
CDR3nt: TGTGCCAGCAGCGCTCGGGGTAGCGGGGTATCCTACAATGAGCAGTTCTTC
j_gene: TRBJ2-1
d_gene: TRBD2
v_gene: TRBV11-3
abundance: NA

CDR3aa: CASSQTSRINEQFF
CDR3nt: TGTGCCAGCAGCCAGACTTCCAGAATAAATGAGCAGTTCTTC
j_gene: TRBJ2-1
d_gene: NA
v_gene: TRBV7-6
abundance: NA

CDR3aa: CASSNPTVNYGYTF
CDR3nt: TGTGCCAGTAGTAATCCCACAGTAAACTATGGCTACACCTTC
j_gene: TRBJ1-2
d_gene: NA
v_gene: TRBV19
abundance: NA

CDR3aa: CASSFPVQETQYF
CDR3nt: TGTGCCAGCAGCTTTCCCGTCCAAGAGACCCAGTACTTC
j_gene: TRBJ2-5
d_gene: NA
v_gene: TRBV11-2
abundance: NA

CDR3aa: CASSQVQGGRTSGRTTSNEQFF
CDR3nt: TGTGCCAGCAGCCAAGTCCAGGGGGGACGGACTAGCGGGAGGACCACCAGCAATGAGCAGTTCTTC
j_gene: TRBJ2-1
d_gene: TRBD2
v_gene: TRBV4-2
abundance: NA

CDR3aa: CASSKFYRDTEAFF
CDR3nt: TGCGCCAGCAGTAAGTTTTATCGGGACACTGAAGCTTTCTTT
j_gene: TRBJ1-1
d_gene: NA
v_gene: TRBV5-1
abundance: NA

CDR3aa: CASSPPRGPYEQYF
CDR3nt: TGTGCCAGCAGCCCCCCCCGGGGTCCCTACGAGCAGTACTTC
j_gene: TRBJ2-7
d_gene: NA
v_gene: TRBV7-9
abundance: NA

CDR3aa: CASSPPRDSSSYNEQFF
CDR3nt: TGTGCCAGCTCACCACCGAGGGACTCGAGCTCCTACAATGAGCAGTTCTTC
j_gene: TRBJ2-1
d_gene: NA
v_gene: TRBV18
abundance: NA